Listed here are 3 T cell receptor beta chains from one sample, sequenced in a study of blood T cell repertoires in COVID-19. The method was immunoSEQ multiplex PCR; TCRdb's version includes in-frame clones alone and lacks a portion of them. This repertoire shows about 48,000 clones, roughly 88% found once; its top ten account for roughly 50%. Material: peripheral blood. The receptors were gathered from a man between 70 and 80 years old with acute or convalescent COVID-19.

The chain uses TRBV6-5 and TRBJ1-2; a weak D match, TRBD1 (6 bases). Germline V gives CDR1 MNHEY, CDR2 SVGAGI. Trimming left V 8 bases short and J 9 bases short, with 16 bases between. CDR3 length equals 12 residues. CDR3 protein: CASGGRTMSYTF. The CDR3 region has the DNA TGTGCCAGCGGGGGCCGTACTATGAGCTACACCTTC.

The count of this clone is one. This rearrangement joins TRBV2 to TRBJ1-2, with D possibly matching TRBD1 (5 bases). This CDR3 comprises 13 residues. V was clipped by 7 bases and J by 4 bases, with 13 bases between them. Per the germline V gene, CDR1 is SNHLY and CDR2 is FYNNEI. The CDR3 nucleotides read TGTGCCAGCACTGGGACGGGACTCTATGGCTACACCTTC. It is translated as CASTGTGLYGYTF.

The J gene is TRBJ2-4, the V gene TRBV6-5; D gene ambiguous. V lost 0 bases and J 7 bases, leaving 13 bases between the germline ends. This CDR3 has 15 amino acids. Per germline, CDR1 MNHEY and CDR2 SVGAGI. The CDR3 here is CASSYSNPYRNIQYF. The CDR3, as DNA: TGTGCCAGCAGTTACTCGAACCCCTATCGGAACATTCAGTACTTC.